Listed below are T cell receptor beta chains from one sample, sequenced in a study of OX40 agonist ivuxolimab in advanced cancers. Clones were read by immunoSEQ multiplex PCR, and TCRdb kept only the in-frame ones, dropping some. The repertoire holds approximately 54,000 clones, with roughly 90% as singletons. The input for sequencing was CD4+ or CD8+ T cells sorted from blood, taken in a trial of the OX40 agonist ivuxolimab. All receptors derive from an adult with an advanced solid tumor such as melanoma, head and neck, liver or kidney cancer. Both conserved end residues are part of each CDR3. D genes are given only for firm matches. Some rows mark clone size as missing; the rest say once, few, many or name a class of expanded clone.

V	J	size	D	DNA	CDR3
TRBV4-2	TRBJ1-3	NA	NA	TGTGCCAGCAGCCAAGGGGGCGAGGGGCGAGGAAACACCATATATTTT	CASSQGGEGRGNTIYF
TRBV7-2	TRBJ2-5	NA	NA	TGTGCCAGCAGCTTTTATGGAGAGACCCAGTACTTC	CASSFYGETQYF
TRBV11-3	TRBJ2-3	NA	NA	TGTGCCAGCAGCCCGGGGACTTTTCAGGCAGATACGCAGTATTTT	CASSPGTFQADTQYF
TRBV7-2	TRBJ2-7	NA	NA	TGTGCCAGCAGCCCAAGGACCGACTACGAGCAGTACTTC	CASSPRTDYEQYF
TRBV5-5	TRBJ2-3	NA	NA	TGTGCCAGCACCGACCCGGGTGTCACAGATACGCAGTATTTT	CASTDPGVTDTQYF
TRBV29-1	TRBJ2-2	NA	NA	TGCAGCGTTGAGCCCCGTCGGACGAACACCGGGGAGCTGTTTTTT	CSVEPRRTNTGELFF
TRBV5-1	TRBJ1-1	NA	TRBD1	TGCGCCAGCAGCCAGGGACAGGGGACTGAAGCTTTCTTT	CASSQGQGTEAFF
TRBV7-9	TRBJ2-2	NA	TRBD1	TGTGCCAGCAGCGCCGGGACAGGGTGGTTCGCGAACACCGGGGAGCTGTTTTTT	CASSAGTGWFANTGELFF
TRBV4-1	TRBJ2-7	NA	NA	TGCGCCAGCAGCCAAGGGTTCACAGGGAGGAGGCCTCACGAGCAGTACTTC	CASSQGFTGRRPHEQYF
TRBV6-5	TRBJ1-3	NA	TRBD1	TGTGCCAGCAGCTTGGACAGGGCTTATGGAAACACCATATATTTT	CASSLDRAYGNTIYF
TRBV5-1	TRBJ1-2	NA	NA	TGCGCCAGCAGCTGGGGGCGGAACTATGGCTACACCTTC	CASSWGRNYGYTF
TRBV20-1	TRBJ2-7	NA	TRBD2	TGCAGTGCTATGGGACTAGCGGGAGAGTACTTC	CSAMGLAGEYF
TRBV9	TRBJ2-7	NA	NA	TGTGCCAGCAGCGTAGGAGGTGGGGGGGCAGCGCACGAGCAGTACTTC	CASSVGGGGAAHEQYF
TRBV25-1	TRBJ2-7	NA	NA	TGTGCCAGCAGCCCCATCGACAGCTACCTTTACGAGCAGTACTTC	CASSPIDSYLYEQYF
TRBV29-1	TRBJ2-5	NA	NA	TGCAGCGTTGAGTCCCGGCAGACCCAGTACTTC	CSVESRQTQYF
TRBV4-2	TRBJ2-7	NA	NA	TGTGCCAGCAGCTTGGATGCACGCTCCTACGAGCAGTACTTC	CASSLDARSYEQYF
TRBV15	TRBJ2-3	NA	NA	TGTGCCACCAGCACCCCAGGGCAGTCATATTTAGATACGCAGTATTTT	CATSTPGQSYLDTQYF
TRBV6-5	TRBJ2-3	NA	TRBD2	TGTGCCAGCAGTTCCCCGGGGGGGCACACAGATACGCAGTATTTT	CASSSPGGHTDTQYF
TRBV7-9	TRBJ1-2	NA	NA	TGTGCCAGCAGCTTTAACCCCAATAACTATGGCTACACCTTC	CASSFNPNNYGYTF
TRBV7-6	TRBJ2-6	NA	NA	TGTGCCAGCAGCTTAGAACCAGGGTCCGGGGCCAACGTCCTGACTTTC	CASSLEPGSGANVLTF
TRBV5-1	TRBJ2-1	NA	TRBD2	TGCGCCAGCAGACCTACCTCGACTAGCGGGTTTTACAATGAGCAGTTCTTC	CASRPTSTSGFYNEQFF
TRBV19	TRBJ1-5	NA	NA	TGTGCCAGTAGTATATTAGGGTCCGATCAGCCCCAGCATTTT	CASSILGSDQPQHF
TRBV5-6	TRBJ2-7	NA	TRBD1	TGTGCCAGCAGCTTGTGGGACAGGGGTTACGAGCAGTACTTC	CASSLWDRGYEQYF
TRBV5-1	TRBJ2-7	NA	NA	TGCGCCAGCAGCATAACAGGGTACGAGCAGTACTTC	CASSITGYEQYF
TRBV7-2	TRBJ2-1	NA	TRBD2	TGTGCCAGCAGCTTCTCTAGCGGAACTTACAATGAGCAGTTCTTC	CASSFSSGTYNEQFF
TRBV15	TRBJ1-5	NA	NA	TGTGCCACCAGCAGAGTGGAGGGCGGTGAGCCCCAGCATTTT	CATSRVEGGEPQHF
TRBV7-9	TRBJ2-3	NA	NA	TGTGCCAGCAGCTTATCTATAGGTTCAGATACGCAGTATTTT	CASSLSIGSDTQYF
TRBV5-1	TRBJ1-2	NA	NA	TGCGCCAGCAGCTTGAGCCTGGAGGACGGCTACACCTTC	CASSLSLEDGYTF
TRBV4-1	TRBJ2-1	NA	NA	TGCGCCAGCAGCCAAGAGCCCCCCCGGACCCAAACCAATGAGCAGTTCTTC	CASSQEPPRTQTNEQFF
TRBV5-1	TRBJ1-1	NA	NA	TGCGCCAGCAGCGTGACAGGGAACACTGAAGCTTTCTTT	CASSVTGNTEAFF
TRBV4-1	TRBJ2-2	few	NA	TGCGCCAGCAGCCAAGTTTTATCCCTTACCGGGGAGCTGTTTTTT	CASSQVLSLTGELFF
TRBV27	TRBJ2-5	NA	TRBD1	TGTGCCAGCAGTCCACGCACCGGACAGGGCTACCGGCAAGAGACCCAGTACTTC	CASSPRTGQGYRQETQYF
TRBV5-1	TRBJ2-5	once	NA	TGCGCCAGCAGCTTGGGGACGCGGCGGGCAGAGACCCAGTACTTC	CASSLGTRRAETQYF
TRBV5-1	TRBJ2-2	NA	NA	TGCGCCAGCAGGCAGGGCGCGAACACCGGGGAGCTGTTTTTT	CASRQGANTGELFF
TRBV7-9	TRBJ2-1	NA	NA	TGTGCCAGCAGCTTGGAACGACGGGGGTTCTTC	CASSLERRGFF
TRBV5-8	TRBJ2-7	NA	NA	TGTGCCAGCAGCTTCAGGAGGGGGCTTTCCTACGAGCAGTACTTC	CASSFRRGLSYEQYF
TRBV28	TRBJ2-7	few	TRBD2	TGTGCCAGCAGTCGTGGACTAGCGGGAGTCAAGTACTTC	CASSRGLAGVKYF
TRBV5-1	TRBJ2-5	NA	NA	TGCGCCAGCAGCCCCTGGGGGGTAGCGGAAGAGACCCAGTACTTC	CASSPWGVAEETQYF
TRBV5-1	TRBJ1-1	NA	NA	TGCGCCAGCAGCCCCTTGGGCCCCGGGGGGAACACTGAAGCTTTCTTT	CASSPLGPGGNTEAFF
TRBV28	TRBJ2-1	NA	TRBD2	TGTGCCAGCAGTTTTCAGCGGGAGGAGCGTGAGCAGTTCTTC	CASSFQREEREQFF
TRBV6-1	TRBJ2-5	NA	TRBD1	TGTGCCAGCAGTGATATAACAGGGGCTTTTGGGGAGACCCAGTACTTC	CASSDITGAFGETQYF
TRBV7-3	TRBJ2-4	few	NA	TGTGCCAGCAGCGCGACAGGTTCCCAGAACATTCAGTACTTC	CASSATGSQNIQYF
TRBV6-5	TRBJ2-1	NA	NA	TGTGCCAGCTTTAGGAGGGCCAATGAGCAGTTCTTC	CASFRRANEQFF
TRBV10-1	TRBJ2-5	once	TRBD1	TGCGCCAGCAGTGAGAGAGTGGGGACAGGGTACCAAGAGACCCAGTACTTC	CASSERVGTGYQETQYF